This T cell receptor beta chain derives from a study of blood T cell repertoires in COVID-19. Only in-frame clones appear in the TCRdb table, and some are missing; sequencing was by immunoSEQ multiplex PCR. The table shows approximately 360,000 clones, with more than 75% occurring only once. This clonotype originated in a woman in her 30s with acute COVID-19. Sequencing was performed on PBMCs or T cells enriched from blood (not recorded which).

CDR3 amino acids: CASSQVWGEGYTF. CDR3 nucleotides: TGTGCCAGCAGCCAAGTATGGGGAGAGGGCTACACCTTC. The chain carries TRBV3-1 (or the pseudogene TRBV3-2) and TRBJ1-2; no firm D call. V was trimmed by 1 base and J by 8 bases, leaving 11 bases between them. Looked up from germline, CDR1 is LGHDT and CDR2 is YNNKEL (reference sequence). CDR3 size: 13 residues.